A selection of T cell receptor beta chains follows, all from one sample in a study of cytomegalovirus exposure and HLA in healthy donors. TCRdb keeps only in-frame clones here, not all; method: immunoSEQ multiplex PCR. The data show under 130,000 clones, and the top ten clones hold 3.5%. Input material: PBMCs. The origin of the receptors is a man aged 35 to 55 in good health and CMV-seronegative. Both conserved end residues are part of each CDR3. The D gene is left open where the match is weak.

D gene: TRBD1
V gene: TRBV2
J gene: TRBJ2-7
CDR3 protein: CASSNKALRDSLSYEQYF
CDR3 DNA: TGTGCCAGCAGTAACAAAGCCCTGAGGGACAGCCTCTCCTACGAGCAGTACTTC

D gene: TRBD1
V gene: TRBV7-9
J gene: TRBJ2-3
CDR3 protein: CASSLRDRGPLAGGDTQYF
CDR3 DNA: TGTGCCAGCAGCTTACGGGACAGGGGACCCCTTGCCGGTGGGGATACGCAGTATTTT

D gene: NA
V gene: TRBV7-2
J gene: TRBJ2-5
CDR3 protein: CASSRRWPAGETQYF
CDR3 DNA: TGTGCCAGCAGCCGGCGGTGGCCAGCCGGAGAGACCCAGTACTTC

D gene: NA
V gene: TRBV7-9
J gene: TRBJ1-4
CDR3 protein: CASSSDLSGKLFF
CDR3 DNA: TGTGCCAGCAGCTCTGACCTTTCGGGAAAACTGTTTTTT

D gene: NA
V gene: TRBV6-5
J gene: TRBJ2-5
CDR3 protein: CASSQLMGPETQYF
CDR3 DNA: TGTGCCAGCAGTCAACTCATGGGCCCAGAGACCCAGTACTTC

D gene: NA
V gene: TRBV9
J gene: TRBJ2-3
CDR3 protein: CASSVGPGTFTDTQYF
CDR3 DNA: TGTGCCAGCAGCGTAGGTCCCGGGACATTCACAGATACGCAGTATTTT

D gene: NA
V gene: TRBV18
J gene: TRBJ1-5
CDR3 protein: CASSAKGGNQPQHF
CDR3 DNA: TGTGCCAGCTCAGCGAAAGGGGGCAATCAGCCCCAGCATTTT

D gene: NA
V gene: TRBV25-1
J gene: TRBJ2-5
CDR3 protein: CASSEAWEYQETQYF
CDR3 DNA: TGTGCCAGCAGTGAAGCCTGGGAGTACCAAGAGACCCAGTACTTC

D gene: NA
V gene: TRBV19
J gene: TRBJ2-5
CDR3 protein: CASSIRETQYF
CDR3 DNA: TGTGCCAGTAGTATTCGAGAGACCCAGTACTTC

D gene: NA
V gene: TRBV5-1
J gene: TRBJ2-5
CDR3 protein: CASSFGVEETQYF
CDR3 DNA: TGCGCCAGCAGCTTCGGGGTTGAAGAGACCCAGTACTTC

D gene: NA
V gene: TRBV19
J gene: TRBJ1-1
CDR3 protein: CASTRNTEAFF
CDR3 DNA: TGTGCCAGTACGAGGAACACTGAAGCTTTCTTT

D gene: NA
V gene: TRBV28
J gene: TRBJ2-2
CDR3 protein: CASSPRDRLLGPGELFF
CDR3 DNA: TGTGCCAGCAGTCCCCGTGACAGACTTCTCGGCCCCGGGGAGCTGTTTTTT

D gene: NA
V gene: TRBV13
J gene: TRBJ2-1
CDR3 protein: CASSLRHEQFF
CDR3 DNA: TGTGCCAGCAGCTTACGTCATGAGCAGTTCTTC

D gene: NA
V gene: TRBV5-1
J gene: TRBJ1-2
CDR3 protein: CASSLDHTGPGYTF
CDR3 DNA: TGCGCCAGCAGCCTGGACCATACAGGTCCAGGCTACACCTTC

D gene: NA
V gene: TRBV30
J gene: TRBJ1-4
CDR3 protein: CAWSGELQGEKLFF
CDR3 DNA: TGTGCCTGGAGTGGGGAGCTCCAGGGGGAAAAACTGTTTTTT

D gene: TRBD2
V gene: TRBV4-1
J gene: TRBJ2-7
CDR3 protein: CASSQVPGSGFYEQYF
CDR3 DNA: TGCGCCAGCAGCCAAGTGCCCGGTAGCGGGTTCTACGAGCAGTACTTC

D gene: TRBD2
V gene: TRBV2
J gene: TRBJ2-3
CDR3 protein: CASSGTSGHGGDTQYF
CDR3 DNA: TGTGCCAGCAGTGGGACTAGCGGTCACGGTGGGGATACGCAGTATTTT

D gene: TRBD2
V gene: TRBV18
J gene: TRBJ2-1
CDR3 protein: CASSPGLAGTSPEQFF
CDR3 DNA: TGTGCCAGCTCACCGGGACTAGCGGGCACTTCTCCTGAGCAGTTCTTC

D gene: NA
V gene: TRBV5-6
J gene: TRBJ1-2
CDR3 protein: CASSPSTNYGYTF
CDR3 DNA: TGTGCCAGCAGTCCGAGTACTAACTATGGCTACACCTTC

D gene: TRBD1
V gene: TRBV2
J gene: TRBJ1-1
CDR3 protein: CALRQGVMNTEAFF
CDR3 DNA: TGTGCCCTAAGACAGGGGGTGATGAACACTGAAGCTTTCTTT

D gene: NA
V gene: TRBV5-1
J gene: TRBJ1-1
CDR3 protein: CASSLLSREAFF
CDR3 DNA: TGCGCCAGCAGCTTGTTATCCCGTGAAGCTTTCTTT

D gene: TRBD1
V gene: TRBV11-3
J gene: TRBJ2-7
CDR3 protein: CASSFSGGPSEQYF
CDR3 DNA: TGTGCCAGCAGCTTTTCAGGGGGCCCTTCTGAGCAGTACTTC

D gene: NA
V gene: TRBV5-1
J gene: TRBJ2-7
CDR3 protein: CASSFTGTYEQYF
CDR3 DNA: TGCGCCAGCAGCTTTACCGGGACCTACGAGCAGTACTTC

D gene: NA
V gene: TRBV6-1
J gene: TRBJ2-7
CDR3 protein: CASSEKEDRLSSYEQYF
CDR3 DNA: TGTGCCAGCAGTGAAAAAGAAGACAGGCTAAGCTCCTACGAGCAGTACTTC

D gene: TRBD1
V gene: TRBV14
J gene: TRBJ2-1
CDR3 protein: CASSQDYPDRGLYNEQFF
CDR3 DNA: TGTGCCAGCAGCCAAGATTATCCCGACAGGGGGCTGTACAATGAGCAGTTCTTC

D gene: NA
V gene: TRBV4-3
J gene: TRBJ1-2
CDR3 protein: CASSQDRRPNYGYTF
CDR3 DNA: TGCGCCAGCAGCCAAGATCGCAGGCCCAACTATGGCTACACCTTC

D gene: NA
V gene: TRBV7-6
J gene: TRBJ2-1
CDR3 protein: CASSQTGTYNEQFF
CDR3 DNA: TGTGCCAGCAGCCAAACCGGGACATACAATGAGCAGTTCTTC

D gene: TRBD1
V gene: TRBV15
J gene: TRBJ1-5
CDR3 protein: CATSRTGTGGMKPQHF
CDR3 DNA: TGTGCCACCAGCAGAACCGGGACAGGGGGCATGAAGCCCCAGCATTTT

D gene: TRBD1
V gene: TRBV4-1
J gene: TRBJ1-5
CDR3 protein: CASSQDPGTGVGQPQHF
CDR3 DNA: TGCGCCAGCAGCCAAGATCCCGGGACAGGGGTAGGTCAGCCCCAGCATTTT

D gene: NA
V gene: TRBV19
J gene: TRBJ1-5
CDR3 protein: CASSHRGGSNQPQHF
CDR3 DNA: TGTGCCAGTAGTCATAGGGGGGGGAGCAATCAGCCCCAGCATTTT

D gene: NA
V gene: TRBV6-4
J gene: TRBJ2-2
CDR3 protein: CASSSGSANTGELFF
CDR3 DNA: TGTGCCAGCAGTTCGGGGAGTGCGAACACCGGGGAGCTGTTTTTT

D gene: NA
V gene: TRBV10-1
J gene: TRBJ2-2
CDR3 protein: CASSPQRAAGELFF
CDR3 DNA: TGCGCCAGCAGCCCCCAGCGAGCGGCCGGGGAGCTGTTTTTT

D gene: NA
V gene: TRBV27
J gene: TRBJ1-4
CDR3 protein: CASSRSTPLRGSNEKLFF
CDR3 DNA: TGTGCCAGCAGCCGCTCGACCCCCCTCAGGGGCTCTAATGAAAAACTGTTTTTT

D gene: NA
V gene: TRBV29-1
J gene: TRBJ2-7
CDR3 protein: CSVEVGVYEQYF
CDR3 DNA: TGCAGCGTTGAAGTAGGGGTCTACGAGCAGTACTTC

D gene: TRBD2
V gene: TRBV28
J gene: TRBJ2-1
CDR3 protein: CASKVAGYYNEQFF
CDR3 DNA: TGTGCCAGCAAGGTAGCGGGATATTACAATGAGCAGTTCTTC

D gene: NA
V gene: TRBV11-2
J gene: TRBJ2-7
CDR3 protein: CASSFGTYYEQYF
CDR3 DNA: TGTGCCAGCAGCTTTGGGACTTACTACGAGCAGTACTTC

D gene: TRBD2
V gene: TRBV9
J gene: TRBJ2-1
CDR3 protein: CASSERGGWEQFF
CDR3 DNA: TGTGCCAGCAGCGAGCGGGGGGGCTGGGAGCAGTTCTTC

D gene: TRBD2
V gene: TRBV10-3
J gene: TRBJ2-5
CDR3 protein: CATSGTSGDSYQETQYF
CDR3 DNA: TGTGCCACCTCCGGGACTAGCGGGGACTCGTACCAAGAGACCCAGTACTTC

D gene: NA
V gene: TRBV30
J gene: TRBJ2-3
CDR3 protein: CAWSVMGGDTQYF
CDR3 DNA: TGTGCCTGGAGTGTAATGGGGGGAGATACGCAGTATTTT

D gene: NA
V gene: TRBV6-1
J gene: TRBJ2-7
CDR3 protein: CASSEVEGYEQYF
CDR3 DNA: TGTGCCAGCAGTGAAGTGGAGGGGTACGAGCAGTACTTC

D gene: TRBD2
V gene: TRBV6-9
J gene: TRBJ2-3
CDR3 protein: CASTIPRGGLAGTDTQYF
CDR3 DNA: TGTGCCAGCACCATACCTCGTGGGGGACTAGCGGGAACAGATACGCAGTATTTT

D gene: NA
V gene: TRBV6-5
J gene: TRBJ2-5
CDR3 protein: CASSYLGPAGETQYF
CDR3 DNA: TGTGCCAGCAGTTACCTGGGACCAGCGGGAGAGACCCAGTACTTC

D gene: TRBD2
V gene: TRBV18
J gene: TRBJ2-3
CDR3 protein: CASSPFSGRTTDTQYF
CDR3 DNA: TGTGCCAGCTCACCGTTTAGCGGGAGGACCACAGATACGCAGTATTTT

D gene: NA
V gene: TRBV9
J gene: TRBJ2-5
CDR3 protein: CASSSHPGETQYF
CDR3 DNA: TGTGCCAGCAGCTCTCACCCGGGGGAGACCCAGTACTTC